The rows below give T cell receptor beta chains drawn from one sample of a study of blood T cell repertoires in COVID-19. Method: immunoSEQ multiplex PCR; TCRdb's copy keeps in-frame clones and lacks some. This table holds about 200,000 clones, more than 80% found once. Material for sequencing was PBMCs or T cells enriched from blood (not recorded which). The receptors here all came from a young woman who had recovered from COVID-19. Each CDR3 is given with its conserved first and last residue. The D gene is left open where the match is weak. Expanded clones are given a class, and other clones once, few, many or no size at all.

V gene	D gene	clone size	J gene	CDR3 DNA	CDR3 protein
TRBV28	-	few	TRBJ1-5	TGTGCCAGCAGTTTACACAGCCCGGGCAATCAGCCCCAGCATTTT	CASSLHSPGNQPQHF
TRBV7-9	TRBD1	once	TRBJ2-7	TGTGCCAGCAGCCCCCCCCAGGACAGGCCCTACGAGCAGTACTTC	CASSPPQDRPYEQYF
TRBV6-4	TRBD2	-	TRBJ2-3	TGTGCCAGCAGCTCCGAACTCCGGACTAGCGGGGTAGCAGATACGCAGTATTTT	CASSSELRTSGVADTQYF
TRBV7-9	-	once	TRBJ1-1	TGTGCCAGCAGCTTCCAGGGCAGGCTGAACACTGAAGCTTTCTTT	CASSFQGRLNTEAFF
TRBV9	-	-	TRBJ2-3	TGTGCCAGCAGTCGGGGGAGGACAGATACGCAGTATTTT	CASSRGRTDTQYF
TRBV18	-	-	TRBJ1-6	TGTGCCAGCTCACTTCATGGGCCGACCTATAATTCACCCCTCCACTTT	CASSLHGPTYNSPLHF
TRBV9	-	-	TRBJ1-1	TGTGCCAGCAGCGAGGGGTCCCTCTGGGACACTGAAGCTTTCTTT	CASSEGSLWDTEAFF
TRBV7-9	TRBD1	-	TRBJ2-2	TGTGCCAGCAGCTTAGGAGGGACAGGGGTAAACACCGGGGAGCTGTTTTTT	CASSLGGTGVNTGELFF
TRBV24-1	-	-	TRBJ1-1	TGTGCCACCAGTGAAGGGACATCGAACACTGAAGCTTTCTTT	CATSEGTSNTEAFF
TRBV11-2	TRBD1	-	TRBJ2-1	TGTGCCAGCAGCTTTAACAGGGGGGCCCACAATGAGCAGTTCTTC	CASSFNRGAHNEQFF
TRBV30	TRBD2	once	TRBJ2-5	TGTGCCTGGAGTAAGGCAGCGGGGGGGCCCCACCAAGAGACCCAGTACTTC	CAWSKAAGGPHQETQYF
TRBV7-8	TRBD1	-	TRBJ1-2	TGTGCCAGCAGCCCCGGGACAGGGGGCCCCTATGGCTACACCTTC	CASSPGTGGPYGYTF
TRBV6-4	-	-	TRBJ1-2	TGTGCCAGCAGTGACAGGGGGTCGGATGGCTACACCTTC	CASSDRGSDGYTF
TRBV6-5	TRBD1	-	TRBJ1-2	TGTGCCATTGGGACAGGGGGAAGCTATGGCTACACCTTC	CAIGTGGSYGYTF
TRBV30	-	-	TRBJ1-3	TGTGCCTGGAGAGCAGACAGAACCTCTGGAAACACCATATATTTT	CAWRADRTSGNTIYF
TRBV30	-	-	TRBJ1-5	TGTGCCTGGAGTTCAGGGGCCCCTCAGCCCCAGCATTTT	CAWSSGAPQPQHF
TRBV5-1	TRBD2	-	TRBJ2-3	TGCGCCAGCAGCCCCGGGGGGACAGATACGCAGTATTTT	CASSPGGTDTQYF
TRBV5-1	TRBD1	-	TRBJ2-3	TGCGCCAGTACAGACAGGGGGCGCCCAGATACGCAGTATTTT	CASTDRGRPDTQYF
TRBV11-2	TRBD1	-	TRBJ2-1	TGTGCCAGCAGCTTAGGTCAGGGGGCCTTTGAGCAGTTCTTC	CASSLGQGAFEQFF
TRBV6-4	-	-	TRBJ2-3	TGTGCCAGCAGTGAGAGGGTAGCTCACACAGATACGCAGTATTTT	CASSERVAHTDTQYF
TRBV5-1	TRBD1	few	TRBJ1-1	TGCGCCAGCAGCCCCCGGGACAGAGGCGACAATGAAGCTTTCTTT	CASSPRDRGDNEAFF
TRBV5-5	-	-	TRBJ1-3	TGTGCCAGCAGCCCAACAGCATCTGGAAACACCATATATTTT	CASSPTASGNTIYF
TRBV25-1	TRBD2	-	TRBJ2-5	TGTGCCAGCAGTGAGGGAGGGGAGGTAGAGACCCAGTACTTC	CASSEGGEVETQYF
TRBV30	-	-	TRBJ1-3	TGTGCCTGGAGTTTGGGCCTGAGCTCTGGAAACACCATATATTTT	CAWSLGLSSGNTIYF
TRBV5-4	-	-	TRBJ2-7	TGTGCCAGCAGTTACGCCGAGAACTACGAGCAGTACTTC	CASSYAENYEQYF
TRBV18	-	-	TRBJ2-7	TGTGCCAGCTCACCGGGTCGCGGAGCGGGCGAGCAGTACTTC	CASSPGRGAGEQYF
TRBV9	-	-	TRBJ1-1	TGTGCCAGCAGCGTAGATCAGGGTAGCACTGAAGCTTTCTTT	CASSVDQGSTEAFF
TRBV6-1	-	-	TRBJ2-4	TGTGCCAGCAGTGAAGCCGGGGGGCTAGCCAAAAACATTCAGTACTTC	CASSEAGGLAKNIQYF
TRBV10-3	TRBD2	-	TRBJ2-7	TGTGCCATCAGGCAGGGACTAGCGGGGGCCACAAGCTCCTACGAGCAGTACTTC	CAIRQGLAGATSSYEQYF
TRBV2	-	few	TRBJ2-7	TGTGCCAGCATGGGGGGACAGTTTGAGCAGTACTTC	CASMGGQFEQYF
TRBV5-5	TRBD1	-	TRBJ1-1	TGTGCCAGCAGCCGGACAGGCCGAAACACTGAAGCTTTCTTT	CASSRTGRNTEAFF
TRBV18	-	once	TRBJ1-1	TGTGCCAGCTCACTCCAGACAGGAGAGGGTGAAGCTTTCTTT	CASSLQTGEGEAFF
TRBV6-5	TRBD2	-	TRBJ2-3	TGTGCCAGCACCCGACTAGCGGGGGCAGATACGCAGTATTTT	CASTRLAGADTQYF
TRBV7-9	-	-	TRBJ2-7	TGTGCCAGCAGCTTGCGGGCCACAGAGCAGTACTTC	CASSLRATEQYF
TRBV5-1	-	-	TRBJ2-5	TGCGCCAGCAGCTTGGGCGCGGGTGGTTGGGAGACCCAGTACTTC	CASSLGAGGWETQYF
TRBV28	TRBD1	-	TRBJ1-5	TGTGCCATCGGAACAGGGGTCGGGGGTCAGCCCCAGCATTTT	CAIGTGVGGQPQHF
TRBV9	-	-	TRBJ1-6	TGTGCCAGCAGGGACTCCGACAATTCACCCCTCCACTTT	CASRDSDNSPLHF
TRBV5-6	TRBD1	-	TRBJ2-7	TGTGCCAGCAGCTTGGCAGGGGACAGGGCCTACGAGCAGTACTTC	CASSLAGDRAYEQYF
TRBV19	-	-	TRBJ1-1	TGTGCCAGTACCTCACGGAGACCATACACTGAAGCTTTCTTT	CASTSRRPYTEAFF
TRBV13	-	-	TRBJ1-4	TGTGCCAGCAGCCGGGGGACCTTCTCAGGGACTAATGAAAAACTGTTTTTT	CASSRGTFSGTNEKLFF
TRBV29-1	-	-	TRBJ1-2	TGCAGCGTTGAAGACGGCAGGGCAACCTATGGCTACACCTTC	CSVEDGRATYGYTF
TRBV6-1	-	-	TRBJ1-4	TGTGCCAGCAGTGCCTTGGGACTGGCAACTAATGAAAAACTGTTTTTT	CASSALGLATNEKLFF
TRBV19	TRBD1	-	TRBJ1-1	TGTGCCAGTGGCCCCAGGGGGCGGACTGAAGCTTTCTTT	CASGPRGRTEAFF
TRBV28	TRBD1	-	TRBJ1-4	TGTGCCAGCAGAACTGCAGGGGGAGGTGATGAAAAACTGTTTTTT	CASRTAGGGDEKLFF
TRBV9	-	-	TRBJ2-3	TGTGCCAGCAGCCCTCAACCGGACAGTAACACAGATACGCAGTATTTT	CASSPQPDSNTDTQYF
TRBV4-1	TRBD1	-	TRBJ1-4	TGCGCCAGCAGCCAGCAGGGGGCGACTAATGAAAAACTGTTTTTT	CASSQQGATNEKLFF
TRBV4-1	-	-	TRBJ1-5	TGCGCCAGCAGCCAGGGAGGGGACAGCAATCAGCCCCAGCATTTT	CASSQGGDSNQPQHF
TRBV19	-	-	TRBJ1-5	TGTGCCAGTAAGATTGGAGACAATCAGCCCCAGCATTTT	CASKIGDNQPQHF
TRBV18	TRBD1	-	TRBJ1-3	TGTGCCAGCTCACCAAATGCCGGGACAGGTGGAAACACCATATATTTT	CASSPNAGTGGNTIYF